This TCR beta chain stems from a study of T cells in Graves' hyperthyroidism and ophthalmopathy. The CDR3 extends over 13 amino acids. The V and J ends lost 3 bases and 6 bases respectively, with 10 bases between them. Per germline, CDR1 KGHSH and CDR2 LQKENI. This clonotype was seen ten or more times. As yet, its antigen is unknown. Amplification yielded TCR beta CDR3 regions, with RNA transcripts as the source. Using the HTBI primer set, a first-round RT-PCR was run on the TCR CDR3. TCRdb processed the multiplex PCR reads anew with MiXCR; each CDR3 protein has one entry. The sample includes about 400,000 distinct CDR3 sequences, 14% to 15% of them seen just once. Study results and caveats: Most expanded thyroid clonotypes above 0.001 also appeared in blood.

The sequencing input was blood. The rearrangement uses TRBV18 and TRBJ2-3; D ambiguous. This sequence was found in a woman in her twenties or thirties with Graves' hyperthyroidism. In DNA form, the CDR3 reads TGTGCCAGCTCACCCCCAGTCCGGGATACGCAGTATTTT. Amino acid sequence: CASSPPVRDTQYF.